This TCR beta chain was captured in a study of early T cells in non-severe SARS-CoV-2 infection. Germline CDR1 reads GTSNPN; CDR2 reads SVGIG (reference sequence). J gave up 2 bases and V 1 base, and 4 bases lay outside the gene matches. The CDR3 spans 14 residues. TCRdb re-called the 5' RACE reads through MiXCR, storing one row per CDR3 protein. Altogether under 80,000 distinct CDR3 sequences are present, around 13% being singletons, with the ten largest covering less than 6%. This clonotype was counted at least ten times. Sequencing was done on a sample of whole blood. This receptor was obtained from an adult who was a healthcare worker with PCR-confirmed SARS-CoV-2 infection or an uninfected control (not recorded which). V usage is TRBV30 and J usage is TRBJ1-2, with 7 bases identical to TRBD1. The CDR3 here is CAWSATGENYGYTF. The DNA for the CDR3 is TGTGCCTGGAGTGCTACAGGGGAGAACTATGGCTACACCTTC.